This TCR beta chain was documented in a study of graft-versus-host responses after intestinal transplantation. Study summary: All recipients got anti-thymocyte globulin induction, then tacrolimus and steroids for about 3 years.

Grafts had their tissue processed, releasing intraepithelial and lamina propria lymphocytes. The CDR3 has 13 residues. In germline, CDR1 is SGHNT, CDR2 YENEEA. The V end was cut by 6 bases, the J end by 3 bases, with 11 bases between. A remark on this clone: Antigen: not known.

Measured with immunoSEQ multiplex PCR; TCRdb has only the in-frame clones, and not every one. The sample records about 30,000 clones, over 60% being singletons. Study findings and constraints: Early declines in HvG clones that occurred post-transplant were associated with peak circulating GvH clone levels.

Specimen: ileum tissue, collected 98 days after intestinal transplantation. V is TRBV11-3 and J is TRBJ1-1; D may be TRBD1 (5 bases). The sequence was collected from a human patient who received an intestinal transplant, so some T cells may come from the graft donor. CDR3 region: CASSQSGYTEAFF. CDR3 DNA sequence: TGTGCCAGCAGTCAATCAGGGTACACTGAAGCTTTCTTT.